Described below is a single T cell receptor (beta chain) sequence and its context. The antigen is unknown. Between the trimmed V and J ends, which lost 1 base and 5 bases, there was a span of 9 bases. The CDR3 runs 13 residues. Germline V gene data show CDR1 as SGHNT and CDR2 as YYREEE (reference sequence). The data stem from a study of shared clonotypes between healthy human individuals. Study information: The donor pool was made up of two women and three men aged 18 to 49.

Study conclusions and caveats: With a handful of donors compared, about 5% of naive CD4 clonotypes were shared.

The assay was carried out at the deep level. Here immunoSEQ multiplex PCR was the method, and the copy in TCRdb shows in-frame clones only, minus some. The data contain over 1.4 million clones, roughly 96% of them singletons. V gene TRBV5-4 combines with J gene TRBJ2-5; the D is unclear. The receptor's source is a man between 25 and 39 years old in good health. Sequencing used naive CD4+ T cells sorted from blood. Subset of the sample: CD45RA+ positively selected. CDR3 protein: CASSLYVGETQYF. As DNA, the CDR3 is TGTGCCAGCAGCTTGTACGTGGGTGAGACCCAGTACTTC.